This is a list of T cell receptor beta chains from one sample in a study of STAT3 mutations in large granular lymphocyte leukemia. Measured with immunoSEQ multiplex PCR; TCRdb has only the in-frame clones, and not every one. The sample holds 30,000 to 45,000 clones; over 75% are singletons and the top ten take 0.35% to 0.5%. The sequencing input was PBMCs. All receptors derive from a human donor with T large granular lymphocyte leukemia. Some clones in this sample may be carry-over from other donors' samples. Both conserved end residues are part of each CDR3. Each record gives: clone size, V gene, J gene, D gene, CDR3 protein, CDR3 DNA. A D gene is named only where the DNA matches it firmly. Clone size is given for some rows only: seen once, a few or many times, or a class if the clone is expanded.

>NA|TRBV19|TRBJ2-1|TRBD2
CASTRGGSSYNEQFF
TGTGCCAGTACTCGCGGGGGGAGCTCCTACAATGAGCAGTTCTTC
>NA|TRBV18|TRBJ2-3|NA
CASSPVGDTQYF
TGTGCCAGCTCTCCAGTCGGGGATACGCAGTATTTT
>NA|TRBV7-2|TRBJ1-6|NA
CASSFWGLNSPLHF
TGTGCCAGCAGCTTTTGGGGGCTTAATTCACCCCTCCACTTT
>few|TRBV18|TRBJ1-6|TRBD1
CASSMQGDNSPLHF
TGTGCCAGCTCAATGCAGGGGGATAATTCACCCCTCCACTTT
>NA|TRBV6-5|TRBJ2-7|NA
CASSYRGNDEQYF
TGTGCCAGCAGTTATAGAGGGAACGACGAGCAGTACTTC
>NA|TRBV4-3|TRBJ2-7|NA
CASSQGVSWRKDPRYEQYF
TGCGCCAGCAGCCAAGGGGTATCTTGGCGGAAGGACCCCCGCTACGAGCAGTACTTC
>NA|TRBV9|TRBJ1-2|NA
CASSVEEGPVYGYTF
TGTGCCAGCAGCGTAGAGGAGGGCCCCGTTTATGGCTACACCTTC
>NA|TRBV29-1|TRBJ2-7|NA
CSVSGTPYEQYF
TGCAGCGTTTCCGGGACACCCTACGAGCAGTACTTC
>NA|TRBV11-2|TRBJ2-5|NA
CASSLIGRQETQYF
TGTGCCAGCAGCTTAATCGGCCGCCAAGAGACCCAGTACTTC
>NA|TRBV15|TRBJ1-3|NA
CATSRDNPLERDTIYF
TGTGCCACCAGCAGAGATAATCCGCTAGAGAGAGACACCATATATTTT
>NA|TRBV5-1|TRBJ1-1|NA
CASSSSPGYTEAFF
TGCGCCAGCAGCTCCTCCCCAGGTTACACTGAAGCTTTCTTT
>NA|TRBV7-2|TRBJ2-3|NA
CASSRQGGDTQYF
TGTGCCAGCAGCAGGCAGGGGGGGGATACGCAGTATTTT
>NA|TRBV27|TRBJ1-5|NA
CASSLGNQPQHF
TGTGCCAGCAGCTTGGGGAACCAGCCCCAGCATTTT
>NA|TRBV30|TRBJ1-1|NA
CAWRYSSSTEAFF
TGTGCCTGGAGGTACTCTTCGAGTACTGAAGCTTTCTTT
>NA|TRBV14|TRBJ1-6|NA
CASSQVGTLHF
TGTGCCAGCAGCCAAGTGGGCACCCTCCACTTT
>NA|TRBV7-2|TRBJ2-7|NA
CASSLDGSYEQYF
TGTGCCAGCAGTTTGGACGGATCCTACGAGCAGTACTTC
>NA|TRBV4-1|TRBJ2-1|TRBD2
CASSLLGGYNEQFF
TGCGCCAGCAGCCTTCTGGGGGGGTACAATGAGCAGTTCTTC
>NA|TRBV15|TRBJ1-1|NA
CATSSVRQATEAFF
TGTGCCACCAGCAGTGTCCGCCAAGCCACTGAAGCTTTCTTT
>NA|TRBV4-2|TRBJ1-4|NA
CASSQDLLGEKLFF
TGTGCCAGCAGCCAAGATCTCTTGGGGGAAAAACTGTTTTTT
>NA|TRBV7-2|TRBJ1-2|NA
CASSLSRSHYGYTF
TGTGCCAGCAGCTTATCGCGTTCCCATTATGGCTACACCTTC
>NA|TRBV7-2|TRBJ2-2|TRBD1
CASSTPDRGNTGELFF
TGTGCCAGCAGCACCCCCGACAGGGGCAACACCGGGGAGCTGTTTTTT
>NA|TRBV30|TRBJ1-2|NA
CASGILYYGYTF
TGTGCCTCAGGGATTCTCTACTATGGCTACACCTTC
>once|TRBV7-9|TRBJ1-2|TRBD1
CASSLGQANYGYTF
TGTGCCAGCAGCCTGGGACAGGCTAACTATGGCTACACCTTC
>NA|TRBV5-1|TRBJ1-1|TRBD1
CASSPGQGSEAFF
TGCGCCAGCAGCCCGGGACAGGGCTCTGAAGCTTTCTTT
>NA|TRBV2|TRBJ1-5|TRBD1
CASSEGGQGAGGNQPQHF
TGTGCCAGCAGTGAAGGGGGACAGGGGGCGGGGGGCAATCAGCCCCAGCATTTT
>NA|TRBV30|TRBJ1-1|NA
CAWSEQGNTEAFF
TGTGCCTGGAGTGAACAGGGAAACACTGAAGCTTTCTTT
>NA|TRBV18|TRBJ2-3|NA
CASSTYLGTTSTDTQYF
TGTGCCAGCTCAACATACCTAGGGACAACTAGCACAGATACGCAGTATTTT
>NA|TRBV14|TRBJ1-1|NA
CASSVQPGNTEAFF
TGTGCCAGCAGCGTCCAACCGGGGAACACTGAAGCTTTCTTT
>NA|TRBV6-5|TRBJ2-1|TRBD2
CASSRGGPVNEQFF
TGTGCCAGCAGCCGGGGGGGCCCTGTCAATGAGCAGTTCTTC
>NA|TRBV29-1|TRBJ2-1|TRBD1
CSVGRTGGAFNEQFF
TGCAGCGTTGGACGGACAGGGGGGGCCTTCAATGAGCAGTTCTTC
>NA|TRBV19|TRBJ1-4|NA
CASSVRRRAQKLFF
TGTGCCAGTAGTGTTCGAAGACGGGCCCAAAAACTGTTTTTT
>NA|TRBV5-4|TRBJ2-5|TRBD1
CASKWDRAQETQYF
TGTGCCAGCAAGTGGGACAGGGCCCAAGAGACCCAGTACTTC
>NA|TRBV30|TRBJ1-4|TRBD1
CAWTVNTDRGLFF
TGTGCCTGGACCGTTAATACGGACAGGGGACTGTTTTTT
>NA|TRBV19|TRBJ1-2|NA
CASSAARLSGGYTF
TGTGCCAGTAGTGCTGCTCGTCTCTCGGGAGGCTACACCTTC
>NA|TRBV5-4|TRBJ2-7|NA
CASSLAQSSYEQYF
TGTGCCAGCAGCTTGGCGCAGTCATCCTACGAGCAGTACTTC
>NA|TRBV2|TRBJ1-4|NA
CASQTVTNEKLFF
TGTGCCAGCCAGACAGTAACTAATGAAAAACTGTTTTTT
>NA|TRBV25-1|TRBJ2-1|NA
CASSWGALGEQFF
TGTGCCAGCAGTTGGGGGGCCCTCGGTGAGCAGTTCTTC
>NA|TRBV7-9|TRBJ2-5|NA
CASSLDTQETQYF
TGTGCCAGCAGCTTGGACACCCAAGAGACCCAGTACTTC
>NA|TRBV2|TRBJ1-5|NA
CASRVEGAQPQHF
TGTGCCAGCAGGGTAGAAGGAGCTCAGCCCCAGCATTTT
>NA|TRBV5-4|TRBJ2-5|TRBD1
CASSSLTGPETQYF
TGTGCCAGCAGCTCCCTGACAGGGCCAGAGACCCAGTACTTC
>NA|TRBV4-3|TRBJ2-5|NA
CASSQVAPGETQYF
TGCGCCAGCAGCCAAGTTGCCCCCGGAGAGACCCAGTACTTC
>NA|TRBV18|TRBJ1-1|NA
CASSPITGEAFF
TGTGCCAGCTCACCAATAACAGGTGAAGCTTTCTTT
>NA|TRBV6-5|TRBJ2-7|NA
CASSYRWEQYF
TGTGCCAGCAGTTACCGGTGGGAGCAGTACTTC
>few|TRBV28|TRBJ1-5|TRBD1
CASSREQGVQPQHF
TGTGCCAGCAGCCGAGAACAGGGGGTTCAGCCCCAGCATTTT